This entry features one T cell receptor beta chain sequence. Its antigen is not identified. This specimen comes from a study of T cell responses to AZD1222 COVID-19 vaccine. The study, taken as a whole, reports: Donors in the cohort were predominantly white British and more often female, and clonal diversity was possibly underestimated.

V was clipped by 0 bases and J by 7 bases, with 5 bases between them. This CDR3 region has 12 residues. Germline values: CDR1 SGDLS, CDR2 YYNGEE. Generated by immunoSEQ multiplex PCR, the TCRdb table keeps only in-frame clones and is missing some. Of fewer than 120,000 clones in the sample, around 90% are singletons; the top ten hold about 2.6%. Sequences were derived from peripheral blood, sampled 28 days after the second AZD1222 dose. This TCR came from an adult who received the AZD1222 COVID-19 vaccine. This chain uses TRBV9 with TRBJ2-1, with unresolved D. CDR3 loop: CASSVELNEQFF. The CDR3 nucleotides read TGTGCCAGCAGCGTAGAACTGAATGAGCAGTTCTTC.